This entry lists 7 T cell receptor beta chains sequenced from one sample in a study of CD4 T cells in relation to SARS-CoV-2 and coronaviruses. Profiling relied on immunoSEQ multiplex PCR, and the TCRdb table lists in-frame clones only, not all of them. In the table there are 60,000 to 65,000 clones, about 95% of which are singletons. Unexposed donor CD4+ T cells date from 2011-2018, before the COVID-19 pandemic. The sequenced sample consisted of naive CD4+ T cells from PBMCs. Subset of the sample: naive CD4+ T cells isolated by negative enrichment. The source is a human donor in good health.

The chain recombines TRBV6-1 with TRBJ2-3; D gene ambiguous. CDR1 MNHNS and CDR2 SASEGT come from the germline V gene. This CDR3 is 13 amino acids long. The germline V and J ends were trimmed by 5 bases and 2 bases, with 8 bases remaining between them. The CDR3 DNA follows: TGTGCCAGCAGTTTCATGGTCACAGATACGCAGTATTTT. It translates to CASSFMVTDTQYF.

The rearrangement uses TRBV7-2 and TRBJ2-7; D is possibly TRBD1 (6 bases). The CDR3 has 16 amino acids. CDR1 and CDR2 from the germline V gene are SGHTA and FQGNSA. V lost 5 bases, J lost 0 bases, and 17 bases lay in between. CDR3 in DNA: TGTGCCAGCAGCGTCACAGGGCCCTCTGGCTCCTACGAGCAGTACTTC. This codes for CASSVTGPSGSYEQYF.

The chain combines TRBV28 with TRBJ2-7, with 10 bases lining up with TRBD1. V was clipped by 6 bases and J by 3 bases; unmatched bases: 2. This CDR3 contains 13 residues. CDR1 MDHEN and CDR2 SYDVKM come from the germline V gene. For the CDR3, the DNA is TGTGCCAGCAGGCGGACAGGGGGCTACGAGCAGTACTTC. It translates to CASRRTGGYEQYF.

The rearrangement links TRBV28 to TRBJ2-5; 11 bases map to TRBD2. V lost 5 bases and J lost 1; bases outside the gene matches: 6. Germline assignment: CDR1 MDHEN and CDR2 SYDVKM. The length of the CDR3 is 16 residues. The CDR3 region is CASSGGLAEVQETQYF. The CDR3 nucleotides are TGTGCCAGCAGTGGGGGACTAGCGGAGGTCCAAGAGACCCAGTACTTC.

In the case of this clone: This sample includes further DNA sequences coding for the same CDR3. This sequence joins TRBV19 and TRBJ1-1; possibly TRBD1 for D (5 bases). Trimming pared 2 bases from V and 0 bases from J, leaving 10 bases between. The CDR3 contains 15 residues. Germline-derived CDR1 and CDR2 are LNHDA and SQIVND (reference sequence). The DNA for the CDR3 is TGTGCCAGTAGTATATTGGGGCCGATGAACACTGAAGCTTTCTTT. Amino acids: CASSILGPMNTEAFF.

The chain recombines TRBV24-1 with TRBJ2-2; D may correspond to TRBD1 or TRBD2 (6 bases each). The V gene's germline CDR1 is KGHDR and CDR2 SFDVKD. The V and J ends lost 9 bases and 0 bases respectively, with 13 bases between them. The CDR3 spans 15 residues. The CDR3 DNA reads as TGTGCCACCGAAAAGGGGGGAGCGAACACCGGGGAGCTGTTTTTT. Protein product: CATEKGGANTGELFF.

DNA of the CDR3: TGTGCCAGCAGCCAGGGGGACAGGGCGTCCTACGAGCAGTACTTC. Its translation is CASSQGDRASYEQYF. This sequence joins TRBV4-2 and TRBJ2-7; 9 bases agree with TRBD1. Trimming took 3 bases from V and 1 from J; bases not matched to a gene: 4. The germline CDR1 and CDR2 sequences are LGHNA and YNFKEQ. This CDR3 has 15 amino acids.